This note documents a single T cell receptor (beta chain) sequence. The V end was cut by 6 bases, the J end by 9 bases, with 24 bases between. The CDR3 is 16 residues long. The data are from a study of T-cell reconstitution after alpha-beta-depleted transplantation in children. Unique molecular identifiers featured in how the TCRbeta library was prepared. From the PCR reads, TCRdb called clonotypes with MiXCR, one entry per CDR3 protein. This sample has fewer than 700,000 distinct CDR3 sequences, with 23% found just once. The chain is built from TRBV12-3 or TRBV12-4 and TRBJ2-1; D perhaps matches TRBD2 (7 bases). This receptor was taken from a boy younger than two who had a stem cell transplant for acute myeloid leukemia, so the T cells may come from the graft donor. This specimen consisted of PBMCs, mostly from graft donor cells, obtained 360 days after TCRalphabeta/CD19-depleted stem cell transplant. The CDR3 spells CASSTGRGAEVGEQFF. The CDR3, as DNA: TGTGCCAGCAGCACAGGACGGGGGGCCGAGGTCGGTGAGCAGTTCTTC.